Below are 2 T cell receptor beta chains sequenced from a single sample in a study of blood T cell repertoires in COVID-19. Profiled with immunoSEQ multiplex PCR; TCRdb holds only in-frame clones, not every one. The top ten clones hold more than 4.5% of a sample with fewer than 130,000 clones, nearly 90% of them seen once. The sample comprised peripheral blood. The receptors shown here come from a human donor in a cohort sampled during active COVID-19.

J is TRBJ2-7 and V is TRBV28; weak D call: TRBD2 (6 bases). The CDR3 spans 15 residues. Germline values: CDR1 MDHEN, CDR2 SYDVKM. Trimming pared 5 bases from V and 1 base from J, leaving 15 bases between. CDR3 loop: CASSPGDLLSYEQYF. The CDR3 region has the DNA TGTGCCAGCAGTCCGGGGGACCTCCTGTCCTACGAGCAGTACTTC.

The chain uses TRBV5-6 and TRBJ2-1; D may be TRBD1 (5 bases). V was trimmed by 5 bases and J by 6 bases, leaving 12 bases between them. CDR3 length: 13 amino acids. Germline V gene lookup returns CDR1 SGHDT and CDR2 YYEEEE. The CDR3 coding sequence is TGTGCCAGCAGATCGACAGTGGGCAATGAGCAGTTCTTC. It translates to CASRSTVGNEQFF.